The 28 T cell receptor beta chains reported below all come from one sample, sequenced in a study of T-cell reconstitution after alpha-beta-depleted transplantation in children (dated by TCRdb to about 2016). Libraries were prepared through PCR. The instrument given in TCRdb is Illumina HiSeq 2500. To normalize quantification of the TCRbeta repertoire, the TCR libraries were built with molecular barcoding that relied on unique molecular identifiers. TCRdb trimmed public reads at Q25 via fastp, called clones via MiXCR and kept in-frame beta chains. Every entry covers one CDR3 protein and lists the most common genes and DNA from its rows. Recorded for this sample are more than 400,000 distinct CDR3 sequences; around 46% of them occurred a single time. The ten largest make up approximately 25% of the sample. The meaning of the sample's treatment or condition label: allogeneic hematopoietic cell transplantation with graft depleted of TCRalphabeta T cells and CD19 B cells.

Sequencing was performed on PBMCs, taken before TCRalphabeta/CD19-depleted stem cell transplant. These receptors were collected from a girl under 10 years old with aplastic anemia, due to receive a stem cell transplant.

This clonotype was detected ten times or more. The junction does not match germline at one end; this may be a read error. The chain couples TRBV7-9 to TRBJ1-6; D possibly corresponds to TRBD1 (5 bases). The length of the CDR3 is 13 residues. The germline CDR1 and CDR2 sequences are SEHNR and FQNEAQ (reference sequence). The CDR3 reads CASSLVGGDTLTF. The DNA for the CDR3 is TGTGCCAGCAGCTTAGTCGGGGGAGACACCCTTACCTTT.

The rearrangement links TRBV28 to TRBJ2-1; TRBD1 matches at 7 bases. There are 13 residues in the CDR3. In germline, CDR1 is MDHEN, CDR2 SYDVKM. V gave up 10 bases and J gave up 0 bases; unmatched junction bases: 3. In DNA form, the CDR3 reads TGTGCCATTCGGACAGGCTCCTACAATGAGCAGTTCTTC. It encodes CAIRTGSYNEQFF.

CDR3 protein: CSATMTGWNEQFF. CDR3 bases: TGCAGTGCCACCATGACAGGGTGGAATGAGCAGTTCTTC. The chain is built from TRBV20-1 and TRBJ2-1; 7 nucleotides agree with TRBD1. The CDR3 length is 13 residues. The V and J ends lost 6 bases and 7 bases, in that order; junction bases with no gene match: 9. The germline CDR1 and CDR2 sequences are DFQATT and SNEGSKA (reference sequence).

The V and J genes are TRBV28 and TRBJ2-2; D tentatively fits TRBD1 or TRBD2 (6 bases each). Trimming pared 6 bases from V and 7 bases from J, leaving 21 bases between. The germline V gene encodes CDR1 MDHEN and CDR2 SYDVKM. The CDR3 covers 16 residues. Here the CDR3 reads CASRGRRQGSVGELFF. CDR3 DNA: TGTGCCAGCAGGGGGAGGAGGCAGGGGAGTGTCGGGGAGCTGTTTTTT.

The chain uses TRBV3-1 and TRBJ2-3; 14 positions match TRBD2. CDR1 and CDR2 (germline): LGHDT, YNNKEL (reference sequence). J lost 7 bases, V lost 5 bases, and 8 bases had no gene match. CDR3 length: 16 residues. CDR3 coding DNA: TGTGCCAGCAGCGAAGGGGGACTAGCGGGAGTCTATACGCAGTATTTT. Its protein product is CASSEGGLAGVYTQYF.

This clonotype was seen more than once but under ten times. The V and J genes are TRBV13 and TRBJ2-3; 7 bases agree with TRBD1. The germline V gene encodes CDR1 PRHDT and CDR2 FYEKMQ (reference sequence). The CDR3 is 16 residues long. The V segment lost 5 bases and the J segment 4 bases; nucleotides outside the gene matches: 12. CDR3 sequence: CASSRVDDRVADTQYF. CDR3 coding DNA: TGTGCCAGCAGCAGAGTAGATGACAGGGTGGCAGATACGCAGTATTTT. Full variable domain (rest looked up from reference TRBV13 and TRBJ2-3): AAGVIQSPRHLIKEKRETATLKCYPIPRHDTVYWYQQGPGQDPQFLISFYEKMQSDKGSIPDRFSAQQFSDYHSELNMSSLELGDSALYFCASSRVDDRVADTQYFGPGTRLTVL.

V usage is TRBV27 and J usage is TRBJ2-1; D is perhaps TRBD1 (6 bases). Germline V CDR1 and CDR2: MNHEY, SMNVEV (reference sequence). The CDR3 is 16 residues long. V was cut by 6 bases and J by 0 bases, with 15 bases left in between. Here the CDR3 reads CASRETGRSSYNEQFF. In DNA, the CDR3 is TGTGCCAGCAGGGAGACAGGTAGAAGCTCCTACAATGAGCAGTTCTTC.

This chain links TRBV5-6 with TRBJ2-7; D gene uncertain. Trimming took off 5 bases at V and 0 bases at J, with 9 bases between the two ends. CDR1 and CDR2 (germline): SGHDT, YYEEEE. This CDR3 is built from 13 residues. CDR3 residues: CASSYSSSYEQYF. The CDR3 nucleotides read TGTGCCAGCAGTTACTCAAGCTCCTACGAGCAGTACTTC. Drawing the rest from reference TRBV5-6 and TRBJ2-7, the complete variable domain is DAGVTQSPTHLIKTRGQQVTLRCSPKSGHDTVSWYQQALGQGPQFIFQYYEEEERQRGNFPDRFSGHQFPNYSSELNVNALLLGDSALYLCASSYSSSYEQYFGPGTRLTVT.

This clonotype was seen a single time. The chain links TRBV9 to TRBJ2-1; 9 nucleotides line up with TRBD2. After removal of 2 bases from V and 7 bases from J, the junction contained 7 bases not matched to a gene. CDR3 length equals 15 residues. Germline V CDR1 and CDR2: SGDLS, YYNGEE. The CDR3 sequence is CASSVERGAGNEQFF. DNA of the CDR3: TGTGCCAGCAGCGTGGAGCGGGGGGCCGGGAATGAGCAGTTCTTC.

A word on this clonotype: With a much larger clone just one base away, this may be a read error. V and J are TRBV2 and TRBJ2-4, with D perhaps assigned TRBD1 or TRBD2 (5 bases each). This CDR3 is 16 amino acids long. In germline, CDR1 is SNHLY, CDR2 FYNNEI. V was shortened by 4 bases and J by 0 bases, with 13 bases between the two germline ends. CDR3 in DNA: TGTGCCAGCAGTGGTAACATGAGGGGAGCCAAAAACATTCAGTACTTC. Residues: CASSGNMRGAKNIQYF.

This clonotype was counted at least ten times. The V and J genes are TRBV20-1 and TRBJ1-4; 7 nucleotides align to TRBD1. CDR3 length: 15 amino acids. V lost 5 bases to trimming and J lost 5 bases; unmatched junction nucleotides: 11. CDR1 DFQATT and CDR2 SNEGSKA come from the germline V gene (reference sequence). The CDR3 is CSAHIRQGLNEKLFF. Here the CDR3 DNA reads TGCAGTGCTCATATCAGACAGGGACTAAATGAAAAACTGTTTTTT.

This clonotype appeared a few times. This chain links TRBV5-8 with TRBJ1-1; the D gene is possibly TRBD1 (5 bases). The CDR3 is 13 amino acids. Germline V gives CDR1 SGHTS, CDR2 YDEGEE. The V and J ends lost 4 bases and 1 base respectively, with 8 bases between them. CDR3 protein: CASSPTENTEAFF. The DNA for the CDR3 is TGTGCCAGCAGCCCGACAGAGAACACTGAAGCTTTCTTT.

This clonotype has only a few counts. The chain recombines TRBV7-9 with TRBJ1-2; D may be TRBD1 (5 bases). Looked up from germline, CDR1 is SEHNR and CDR2 is FQNEAQ (reference sequence). This CDR3 spans 14 amino acids. V was cut by 1 base and J by 2 bases, with 8 bases left in between. In nucleotides, the CDR3 is TGTGCCAGCAGCTTAGACGACAGCAACTATGGCTACACCTTC. It is translated as CASSLDDSNYGYTF.

This clonotype has a handful of counts. CDR3 bases: TGTGCCAGCAGCTTAGTTGGTGGACTAAAGGATGGCTACACCTTC. It codes for CASSLVGGLKDGYTF. V is TRBV7-9 and J is TRBJ1-2; no definite D call. Germline loops: CDR1 SEHNR, CDR2 FQNEAQ (reference sequence). The V gene lost 1 base and the J gene lost 6 bases, with 15 bases spanning the gap. CDR3 length: 15 amino acids.

This clonotype was picked up many times. The chain joins TRBV18 to TRBJ2-5, with D perhaps matching TRBD2 (5 bases). There are 13 residues in the CDR3. Germline-derived CDR1 and CDR2 are KGHSH and LQKENI. V was pared by 8 bases and J by 1 base, with 11 bases between. The CDR3 region is CASSPGGQETQYF. Written as DNA, the CDR3 is TGTGCCAGCAGCCCAGGAGGCCAAGAGACCCAGTACTTC. Full variable domain (outside the CDR3, taken from reference TRBV18 and TRBJ2-5): NAGVMQNPRHLVRRRGQEARLRCSPMKGHSHVYWYRQLPEEGLKFMVYLQKENIIDESGMPKERFSAEFPKEGPSILRIQQVVRGDSAAYFCASSPGGQETQYFGPGTRLLVL.

This clonotype was seen repeatedly, ten times or more. This chain connects TRBV12-3 or TRBV12-4 to TRBJ2-7; 10 bases agree with TRBD2. CDR3 length: 14 amino acids. The V gene end was trimmed by 6 bases and the J gene end by 4 bases; junction bases not matched to a gene: 6. The CDR3 loop reads CASRLSGRRYEQYF. CDR3 DNA sequence: TGTGCCAGCAGACTTAGCGGGAGGAGGTACGAGCAGTACTTC.

V gene TRBV5-6 combines with J gene TRBJ2-5, with D tentatively TRBD1 or TRBD2 (7 bases each). Per the germline V gene, CDR1 is SGHDT and CDR2 is YYEEEE. The CDR3 sequence is 14 residues long. Trimming cost V 4 bases and J 3 bases, with 13 bases left between them. The CDR3 is CASSQQGGKETQYF. As DNA, the CDR3 is TGTGCCAGCAGCCAGCAGGGGGGGAAAGAGACCCAGTACTTC.

This clonotype was found many times. The chain carries TRBV7-9 and TRBJ2-3; 10 bases are shared with TRBD2. Germline values: CDR1 SEHNR, CDR2 FQNEAQ (reference sequence). After removal of 3 bases from V and 2 bases from J, the junction contained 5 bases not matched to a gene. The CDR3 is 16 residues long. The DNA for the CDR3 is TGTGCCAGCAGCTTGTCTAGCGGGGGATTCACAGATACGCAGTATTTT. This translates into CASSLSSGGFTDTQYF.

This clonotype was detected a few times. The gene calls are TRBV7-2 and TRBJ1-2; possible D gene TRBD1, 5 bases. Germline V gene lookup returns CDR1 SGHTA and CDR2 FQGNSA. V lost 3 bases and J 3 bases, leaving 5 bases between the germline ends. The CDR3 spans 12 residues. CDR3 coding DNA: TGTGCCAGCAGCTTGGGACACTATGGCTACACCTTC. It specifies CASSLGHYGYTF.

The chain employs TRBV6-2 or TRBV6-3 and TRBJ2-1; maybe TRBD2 (5 bases). From germline, CDR1 is MNHEY and CDR2 SVGEGT. The CDR3 spans 14 residues. V shed 4 bases and J shed 3 bases, with 10 bases lying between them. CDR3 DNA sequence: TGTGCCAGCAGTTCGAACGGGATCTACAATGAGCAGTTCTTC. This encodes CASSSNGIYNEQFF.

There are a few counts of this clonotype. The V gene is TRBV20-1, the J gene TRBJ2-6; 7 bases line up with TRBD1. The V gene's germline CDR1 is DFQATT and CDR2 SNEGSKA (reference sequence). The CDR3 runs 17 residues. V shed 6 bases, J shed 2 bases, and the junction held 13 bases outside the gene matches. CDR3 in DNA: TGCAGTGCGGATAAAAAATTACAGGGGACTGGGGCCAACGTCCTGACTTTC. Its translation is CSADKKLQGTGANVLTF.

The chain uses TRBV12-3 or TRBV12-4 and TRBJ2-6; TRBD1 matches 7 bases. The length of the CDR3 is 17 residues. V was clipped by 1 base and J by 3 bases; unmatched bases: 6. The CDR3 DNA is TGTGCCAGCAGTTTAGACAGGGGTCTAGGTGGGGCCAACGTCCTGACTTTC. Residues: CASSLDRGLGGANVLTF.

This clonotype has only a few counts. The rearrangement links TRBV10-1 to TRBJ2-1; D is uncertain. The V gene's germline CDR1 is WNHNN and CDR2 SYGVQD (reference sequence). There are 13 residues in the CDR3. V dropped 2 bases and J dropped 0 bases, with 2 bases sitting between them. The CDR3 is CASSEPSYNEQFF. CDR3 coding DNA: TGCGCCAGCAGTGAGCCCTCCTACAATGAGCAGTTCTTC.

This clonotype was counted only a few times. The chain carries TRBV7-8 and TRBJ2-3; TRBD1 agrees at 11 bases. V dropped 4 bases and J dropped 1; count of bases not matched to a gene: 1. The germline gives CDR1 SGHVS, CDR2 FQNEAQ. The CDR3 loop spans 15 amino acids. CDR3 DNA: TGTGCCAGCAGCTCGGACAGGGGGCGCACAGATACGCAGTATTTT. Protein sequence: CASSSDRGRTDTQYF.

The J gene is TRBJ2-7, the V gene TRBV21-1; the table calls TRBD1, which could not be checked here. TRBV21-1 is a recognized pseudogene. The CDR3 extends over 12 amino acids. The CDR3 bases are TGTGCCAGCACCAAAGGCGGGGCCGAGCAGTACTTC. Protein sequence: CASTKGGAEQYF.

This clonotype occurred a few times. V is TRBV5-1 and J is TRBJ2-5, with D possibly called TRBD1 or TRBD2 (5 bases each). The CDR3 is 18 amino acids. Germline V gene data show CDR1 as SGHRS and CDR2 as YFSETQ. The V and J ends lost 4 bases and 1 base respectively, with 23 bases between them. CDR3 sequence: CASSVGTSGIATQETQYF. CDR3 nucleotide sequence: TGCGCCAGCAGCGTAGGGACCAGCGGTATAGCCACCCAAGAGACCCAGTACTTC.

V gene TRBV5-1 combines with J gene TRBJ1-1; a possible D gene is TRBD1 (5 bases). The CDR3 runs 14 residues. V was trimmed by 4 bases and J by 4 bases, leaving 14 bases between them. CDR1 is SGHRS, CDR2 YFSETQ, per germline. The CDR3 DNA follows: TGCGCCAGCAGCCTGGGGGGAAAGCTCACTGAAGCTTTCTTT. Translated, it gives CASSLGGKLTEAFF.

The chain links TRBV12-3 or TRBV12-4 to TRBJ2-7; the D is unclear. The length of the CDR3 is 13 residues. The ends were cut back, 8 bases at V and 1 base at J, with 12 bases in the middle. As DNA, the CDR3 is TGTGCCAGCCGGCGGACGCATTCCTACGAGCAGTACTTC. It is translated as CASRRTHSYEQYF.